This entry lists 21 T cell receptor beta chains sequenced from one sample in a study of blood T cells in healthy people across ages. Next came a second PCR, run for about 7 to 12 cycles, which used a sample-barcoded 5' primer along with a J-beta primer mix. Each CDR3 protein gets one entry after TCRdb re-called the 5' RACE reads with MiXCR. The sample holds 850,000 or so distinct CDR3 sequences, 29% seen once. The sample consisted of blood. These receptors were collected from a woman older than 75 in good health.

Many counts were recorded for this clonotype. This chain joins TRBV20-1 and TRBJ2-7; TRBD1 agrees at 10 bases. Germline loops: CDR1 DFQATT, CDR2 SNEGSKA (reference sequence). With V trimmed by 5 bases and J by 5 bases, 3 bases remained unmatched. CDR3 length: 12 amino acids. This chain's CDR3 is CSAWTGGNEQYF. The CDR3 coding sequence is TGCAGTGCTTGGACAGGGGGGAACGAGCAGTACTTC.

CDR3 amino acids: CASSPQGIVQETQYF. DNA of the CDR3: TGTGCCAGCTCACCACAGGGGATTGTCCAAGAGACCCAGTACTTC. The rearrangement joins TRBV18 to TRBJ2-5; weak D call: TRBD1 (5 bases). CDR3 size: 15 residues. CDR1 KGHSH and CDR2 LQKENI come from the germline V gene. Deletions cut 1 base from V and 1 base from J, with 10 bases between.

This clonotype was seen more than once but under ten times. At one end, the junction sequence differs from germline, possibly due to a read error. CDR3 amino acids: CASGLFRERGRRYEQYF. The CDR3 coding sequence is TGTGCCAGCGGTTTATTCAGGGAGAGAGGGCGGCGCTACGAGCAGTACTTC. The chain recombines TRBV28 with TRBJ2-7; D may match TRBD1 or TRBD2 (5 bases each). CDR3 size: 17 residues. Per the germline V gene, CDR1 is MDHEN and CDR2 is SYDVKM.

Comment on this clonotype: The junction departs from germline at one end; a sequencing error may be responsible. The chain has TRBV20-1 and TRBJ1-2; D gene ambiguous. From germline, CDR1 is DFQATT and CDR2 SNEGSKA (reference sequence). The CDR3 has 11 residues. For the CDR3, the DNA is TGCGGTGCTAGGGTAGGGTATGGCTACACCTTC. It encodes CGARVGYGYTF.

As regards this clonotype: A read error is possible here, since a much larger clone lies one base away. V and J are TRBV11-2 and TRBJ2-3, with TRBD1 identical over 7 bases. This CDR3 region has 16 residues. Germline V gene data show CDR1 as SGHAT and CDR2 as FQNNGV. The V gene end was trimmed by 5 bases and the J gene end by 2 bases; junction bases not matched to a gene: 10. The CDR3 here is CASSLGAGTDTDTQYF. The CDR3 DNA sequence: TGTGCCAGCAGCCTCGGAGCCGGGACAGACACAGATACGCAGTATTTT.

This clonotype has at least ten counts. The chain's CDR3 is CASSLGLAGEETQYF. DNA of the CDR3: TGTGCCAGCAGTTTAGGACTAGCGGGGGAGGAGACCCAGTACTTC. V and J are TRBV28 and TRBJ2-5, with 13 bases identical to TRBD2. CDR3 length: 15 residues. CDR1 is MDHEN and CDR2 is SYDVKM in the germline V gene. The V gene end was trimmed by 2 bases and the J gene end by 5 bases; junction bases not matched to a gene: 2.

CDR3 nucleotide sequence: TGTGCCAGCAGTTCAGGGGTGGCGGAGACCCAGTACTTC. Translating it yields CASSSGVAETQYF. The chain carries TRBV12-3 or TRBV12-4 and TRBJ2-5, with D possibly TRBD1 on 6 matching bases. Trimming removed 4 bases at V and 5 bases at J, with 11 bases between. The CDR3 is 13 amino acids.

The table lists this clonotype with a few counts. The chain links TRBV6-5 to TRBJ2-2; 9 bases line up with TRBD2. The CDR3 is 16 residues long. Germline V gives CDR1 MNHEY, CDR2 SVGAGI. The J segment lost 4 bases and the V segment lost 5 bases, leaving 8 bases of the junction unmatched. The CDR3 DNA sequence: TGTGCCAGCAGTAACATAAAGCGGGGGGTCACCGGGGAGCTGTTTTTT. Translation: CASSNIKRGVTGELFF.

This clonotype was counted only a few times. The rearrangement links TRBV25-1 to TRBJ1-2; unclear D gene. Germline values: CDR1 MGHDK, CDR2 SYGVNS. This CDR3 is 12 amino acids long. Trimming pared 7 bases from V and 1 base from J, leaving 7 bases between. The CDR3 here is CASMDINYGYTF. CDR3 sequence (DNA): TGTGCCAGCATGGATATTAACTATGGCTACACCTTC.

This clonotype appeared a few times. The genes are TRBV5-1 and TRBJ1-1; 11 bases fit TRBD1. Germline trimming cut 4 bases from V and 8 bases from J; bases unmatched to any gene: 7. CDR1 is SGHRS and CDR2 is YFSETQ in the germline V gene. CDR3 length equals 14 residues. The CDR3 DNA sequence: TGCGCCAGCAGCCGGACAGGGGGCGGGCAGGAAGCTTTCTTT. Translating gives CASSRTGGGQEAFF.

This clonotype has a count of ten or more. This CDR3 reads CASQRTGEQYF. Here the CDR3 DNA reads TGTGCCAGCCAAAGGACAGGGGAGCAGTACTTC. The chain recombines TRBV6-1 with TRBJ2-7; 8 bases are shared with TRBD1. With 8 bases clipped from V and 7 bases from J, the junction kept 4 bases outside the gene matches. Germline assignment: CDR1 MNHNS and CDR2 SASEGT. The CDR3 spans 11 residues.

The chain joins TRBV5-5 to TRBJ2-3; 8 bases are shared with TRBD1. The germline gives CDR1 SGHKS, CDR2 YYEKEE (reference sequence). This CDR3 contains 13 residues. V shed 6 bases, J shed 6 bases, and the junction held 6 bases outside the gene matches. Here the CDR3 reads CASMSQGADTQYF. CDR3 nucleotide sequence: TGTGCCAGCATGTCGCAGGGGGCTGATACGCAGTATTTT. The entire variable domain, with the rest obtained from reference TRBV5-5 and TRBJ2-3, is as follows: DAGVTQSPTHLIKTRGQQVTLRCSPISGHKSVSWYQQVLGQGPQFIFQYYEKEERGRGNFPDRFSARQFPNYSSELNVNALLLGDSALYLCASMSQGADTQYFGPGTRLTVL.

The genes are TRBV7-2 and TRBJ1-1, with D perhaps matching TRBD1 (5 bases). The CDR3 is 14 residues long. Trimming left V 8 bases short and J 4 bases short, with 17 bases between. Germline loops: CDR1 SGHTA, CDR2 FQGNSA. The CDR3 loop reads CASSREREVTEAFF. CDR3 coding DNA: TGTGCCAGCTCCAGGGAGAGGGAGGTCACTGAAGCTTTCTTT.

The rearrangement joins TRBV12-3 or TRBV12-4 to TRBJ2-3; TRBD1 agrees at 7 bases. V lost 6 bases and J lost 1; bases outside the gene matches: 7. The CDR3 totals 15 residues. The CDR3 here is CASRGTARGTDTQYF. The CDR3 nucleotides are TGTGCCAGCAGGGGGACAGCTAGGGGCACAGATACGCAGTATTTT.

The gene calls are TRBV12-3 or TRBV12-4 and TRBJ2-2; D might be TRBD2 (5 bases). This CDR3 spans 14 amino acids. V lost 8 bases, J lost 3 bases, and 13 bases lay in between. CDR3 residues: CASLKSGYTGELFF. Here the CDR3 DNA reads TGTGCCAGCTTAAAATCGGGATACACCGGGGAGCTGTTTTTT.

For this clonotype: This sequence may be a read error, since a much larger clone differs from it by one base. The rearrangement links TRBV27 to TRBJ1-2, with no clear D. Germline assignment: CDR1 MNHEY and CDR2 SMNVEV (reference sequence). There are 13 residues in the CDR3. V gave up 10 bases and J gave up 0 bases, with 12 bases separating them. The CDR3 is CATSQTANYGYTF. The CDR3 coding sequence is TGTGCCACCAGCCAGACTGCTAACTATGGCTACACCTTC.

This clonotype was detected ten times or more. The V gene is TRBV10-2, the J gene TRBJ1-6, with a tentative D call TRBD1 (5 bases). In germline, CDR1 is WSHSY, CDR2 SAAADI. V lost 5 bases, J lost 8 bases, and 13 bases lay in between. The CDR3 loop spans 14 amino acids. The CDR3 sequence: CASSRDRGDSPLHF. As DNA, the CDR3 is TGCGCCAGCAGTAGGGACCGGGGTGATTCACCCCTCCACTTT.

The sample holds many counts of this clonotype. The J gene is TRBJ2-5, the V gene TRBV7-2; TRBD2 matches 9 bases. In germline, CDR1 is SGHTA, CDR2 FQGNSA. J lost 2 bases, V lost 2 bases, and 12 bases had no gene match. The CDR3 length is 18 residues. In DNA, the CDR3 is TGTGCCAGCAGCTTAAGAGGGAGCGGGGGGTCTAATCAAGAGACCCAGTACTTC. It yields the protein CASSLRGSGGSNQETQYF.

The chain joins TRBV19 to TRBJ2-1; D unresolved. V dropped 4 bases and J dropped 4 bases, with 14 bases sitting between them. The CDR3 extends over 15 amino acids. Germline V gene sequence: CDR1 LNHDA, CDR2 SQIVND (reference sequence). The chain's CDR3 is CASSTVRRTYNEQFF. DNA for the CDR3: TGTGCCAGTAGTACGGTCAGGCGTACTTACAATGAGCAGTTCTTC.

This clonotype was seen repeatedly, ten times or more. The J gene is TRBJ2-5, the V gene TRBV25-1; 8 bases are shared with TRBD1. In germline, CDR1 is MGHDK, CDR2 SYGVNS. The CDR3 consists of 15 residues. J lost 4 bases, V lost 3 bases, and 7 bases had no gene match. CDR3 nucleotides: TGTGCCAGCAGTGAGTCAGGGGGCGTATCAGAGACCCAGTACTTC. It yields the protein CASSESGGVSETQYF.

Only a few counts were recorded for this clonotype. The chain is built from TRBV20-1 and TRBJ2-2; D gene unclear. The germline gives CDR1 DFQATT, CDR2 SNEGSKA (reference sequence). The CDR3 runs to 12 residues. With 1 base removed from V and 6 bases from J, the gap between germline ends came to 6 bases. The CDR3 here is CSARVFAGELFF. The CDR3 region has the DNA TGCAGTGCTAGAGTTTTTGCCGGGGAGCTGTTTTTT.